Given below is one T cell receptor beta chain in context. Its antigen is unknown. Germline CDR1 KGHDR, CDR2 SFDVKD. The CDR3 spans 15 residues. Trimming left V 3 bases short and J 0 bases short, with 10 bases between. The data belong to a study of T cell responses to AZD1222 COVID-19 vaccine. As for the study in general: The study pooled second doses at about 4 or about 12 weeks. Study-level findings and limits: Possibly, clonal diversity was underestimated; donors were largely white British and included more females. At baseline, seropositivity was found in only six or seven AZD1222 recipients. There were repertoire samples only from the period after the peak T cell response.

The protocol was immunoSEQ multiplex PCR, while the TCRdb copy is restricted to in-frame clones and leaves out a portion. This table has 75,000 to 100,000 clones, nearly 90% appearing once. The sequencing used peripheral blood, collected on day 0 of AZD1222 vaccination. The source is an adult in good health. This chain links TRBV24-1 with TRBJ1-2, with a possible D match to TRBD1 (5 bases). CDR3 in amino acids: CATSDGQGANYGYTF. As DNA, the CDR3 is TGTGCCACCAGTGATGGGCAGGGAGCTAACTATGGCTACACCTTC.